These T cell receptor beta chains were read from a single sample in a study of blood T cells in healthy people across ages. Each CDR3 protein gets one entry after TCRdb re-called the 5' RACE reads with MiXCR. The data show just under 550,000 distinct CDR3 sequences, 24% seen once. The same data also went into a second study, on T cells of mothers and their children.

Sequencing was done on a sample of blood. All receptors come from a boy between 10 and 17 years old in good health. Each CDR3 is given with its conserved first and last residue. The D gene is left open where the match is weak. Expanded clones are given a class, and other clones once, few, many or no size at all.

j_gene,d_gene,abundance,v_gene,CDR3nt,CDR3aa
TRBJ2-1,NA,NA,TRBV3-1,TGTGCCAGCAGCCAGGAAGCTTTCAGTGAGCAGTTCTTC,CASSQEAFSEQFF
TRBJ2-2,NA,NA,TRBV5-6,TGTGCCAGCAGCTTGGGTAGTCCGTTCAAAGGGGTCGTTACCGGGGAGCTGTTTTTT,CASSLGSPFKGVVTGELFF
TRBJ1-2,NA,once,TRBV28,TGTGCCAGCAGTTTATGGGGGGAACGGTATGGCTACACCTTC,CASSLWGERYGYTF
TRBJ2-2,NA,NA,TRBV5-1,TGCGCCAGCAGCTTGTTAGGACAGAAGAACACCGGGGAGCTGTTTTTT,CASSLLGQKNTGELFF
TRBJ2-7,NA,NA,TRBV20-1,TGCAGTGCTAGAAAGGGCTACGAGCAGTACTTC,CSARKGYEQYF
TRBJ2-5,NA,few,TRBV15,TGTGCCACCAGCGGAGACCGACACCAAGAGACCCAGTACTTC,CATSGDRHQETQYF
TRBJ1-1,NA,NA,TRBV5-1,TGCGCCAGCAGCTTATACGGCAGAAGGACTGAAGCTTTCTTT,CASSLYGRRTEAFF
TRBJ2-5,TRBD1,NA,TRBV20-1,TGCAGTGCTGACAGGGTAGTTGGAGAGACCCAGTACTTC,CSADRVVGETQYF
TRBJ2-1,NA,NA,TRBV10-3,TGTGCCATCGGCCCCAAACCCTTGGGCTACAATGAGCAGTTCTTC,CAIGPKPLGYNEQFF
TRBJ1-4,NA,many,TRBV15,TGTGCCACCAGCCCCCCAAGTAATGAAAAACTGTTTTTT,CATSPPSNEKLFF
TRBJ2-2,NA,NA,TRBV29-1,TGCAGCGTGAGGAGTGCCGGGGAGCTGTTTTTT,CSVRSAGELFF
TRBJ2-1,NA,NA,TRBV12-5,TGTGCTAGTCAGGATCAGGGAGATAATGAGCAGTTCTTC,CASQDQGDNEQFF
TRBJ2-4,TRBD1,NA,TRBV20-1,TGCAGTGCTAGAATCGGACAGGGTCGCGAGTACTTC,CSARIGQGREYF
TRBJ2-2,TRBD2,few,TRBV10-3,TGTGCCATCAGCACTAGCGGGTCGGGCACCGGGGAGCTGTTTTTT,CAISTSGSGTGELFF
TRBJ2-1,NA,NA,TRBV29-1,TGCAGCGTTGAAGATGGGCTAAAGCGGGTCTCCTACAATGAGCAGTTCTTC,CSVEDGLKRVSYNEQFF
TRBJ2-7,TRBD2,few,TRBV7-2,TGTGCCAGCAGCCCCAGCGGGGGGATCTCCTACGAGCAGTACTTC,CASSPSGGISYEQYF
TRBJ1-4,NA,many,TRBV4-1,TGCGCCAGCAGCCAAGAATTAATTAAACAGGGCGGGGACGAAAAACTGTTTTTT,CASSQELIKQGGDEKLFF
TRBJ2-5,NA,NA,TRBV20-1,TGCAGTGCTAGAGATCCTGATAGGGGGGTGGAGACCCAGTACTTC,CSARDPDRGVETQYF
TRBJ2-3,NA,NA,TRBV27,TGTGCCAGCAGTTTAGTAGCGGTTGGTACGCAGTATTTT,CASSLVAVGTQYF
TRBJ1-4,NA,NA,TRBV28,TGTGCCAGCAGTTTCAGGGAGGTTGAAAAACTGTTTTTT,CASSFREVEKLFF
TRBJ1-4,NA,NA,TRBV7-2,TGTGCCAGTCAGAATCGCGGGGGGCCAACTAATGAAAAACTGTTTTTT,CASQNRGGPTNEKLFF
TRBJ1-6,NA,few,TRBV7-9,TGTGCCAGCAGCTTAATGGGGGAGGGGTCACCCCTCCACTTT,CASSLMGEGSPLHF
TRBJ2-3,TRBD2,NA,TRBV4-2,TGTGCCAGCAGCCAAGAACTAGCGGGAGGCACAGATACGCAGTATTTT,CASSQELAGGTDTQYF
TRBJ2-3,NA,NA,TRBV5-1,TGCGCCAGCAGCTTGGCCACTACCATCACAGATACGCAGTATTTT,CASSLATTITDTQYF
TRBJ1-4,NA,NA,TRBV3-1,TGTGCCAGCAGCCAACGGGCCTCCCTAACTAATGAAAAACTGTTTTTT,CASSQRASLTNEKLFF
TRBJ2-2,TRBD2,NA,TRBV6-2/TRBV6-3,TGTGCCACGTCACTAGCGGGAGTCGGGACCGGGGAGCTGTTTTTT,CATSLAGVGTGELFF
TRBJ2-5,TRBD1,few,TRBV10-3,TGTGCCATCAGTCCTGGACAGGACAGCGGCGAGCAGTATTTC,CAISPGQDSGEQYF
TRBJ2-7,TRBD2,NA,TRBV11-2,TGTGCCAGCAGACCCGGACTAGCGGGATACTACGAGCAGTACTTC,CASRPGLAGYYEQYF
TRBJ2-7,NA,NA,TRBV6-2/TRBV6-3,TGTGTCAGCAGGCCGAACTATGGGGCAGACTACGAGCAGTACTTC,CVSRPNYGADYEQYF
TRBJ2-7,NA,few,TRBV5-1,TGCGCCAGCACCTTTGGAGGGGGGAATCCCAACGAGCAGTACTTC,CASTFGGGNPNEQYF
TRBJ2-1,NA,few,TRBV5-5,TGTGCCAGCAGCCCACGTGCGGGCCCCAATGAGCAGTTCTTC,CASSPRAGPNEQFF
TRBJ1-1,NA,few,TRBV4-3,TGCGCCGGCAGCCAGCTTAGACGGACTGAAGCTTTCTTT,CAGSQLRRTEAFF
TRBJ1-4,NA,NA,TRBV2,TGTGCCAGCAGTGAGGAAAGGACCGTGTTTTTT,CASSEERTVFF
TRBJ2-7,TRBD2,NA,TRBV7-2,TGTGCCAGCAGCTTAGTTATGGGACTAGCTTCCTACGAGCAGTACTTC,CASSLVMGLASYEQYF
TRBJ2-3,TRBD1,few,TRBV29-1,TGCAGTGCCTGGGGGACAGGGGGTGCAGATACGCAGTATTTT,CSAWGTGGADTQYF
TRBJ2-4,NA,NA,TRBV4-1,TGCGCCAGCAGCCAAGACTTCCCGACGGATCTAGCCAAAAACATTCAGTACTTC,CASSQDFPTDLAKNIQYF
TRBJ2-7,NA,NA,TRBV7-6,TGTGCCAGCAGCTTATCAGGGGCCAATTACGAGCAGTACTTC,CASSLSGANYEQYF
TRBJ2-5,NA,few,TRBV7-2,TGTGCCAGCAGCTCCCGGACAGCGCGAGAGACCCAGTACTTC,CASSSRTARETQYF
TRBJ1-5,TRBD1,NA,TRBV7-2,TGTGCCAGCAGCTTAGACAGGGGTTATCCCCAGCATTTT,CASSLDRGYPQHF
TRBJ2-7,NA,many,TRBV27,TGTGCCAGCAGACCCCGGGACACCGACGTGGGAAGCTCCTACGAGCAGTACTTC,CASRPRDTDVGSSYEQYF
TRBJ1-2,TRBD1,NA,TRBV6-4,TGTGCCAGCAGACTACCTAATCCGGGACAGGAGGGGTTTGGCTACACCTTC,CASRLPNPGQEGFGYTF
TRBJ2-5,NA,NA,TRBV7-9,TGTGCCGGCAGCACCACCCTGGGCGGGCTAGCAGACCAAGAGACCCAGTACTTC,CAGSTTLGGLADQETQYF